This entry features one TCR beta chain sequence. The table came from immunoSEQ multiplex PCR; TCRdb's copy has only in-frame clones and leaves some out. This repertoire shows 80,000 to 100,000 clones, over 85% found once; its top ten account for more than 3.5%. The V gene end was trimmed by 8 bases and the J gene end by 5 bases; junction bases not matched to a gene: 6. The germline V gene has CDR1 SNHLY and CDR2 FYNNEI. CDR3 length equals 14 residues. The sample originates from a study of blood T cell repertoires in COVID-19. Study summary: Nucleic acid was either cDNA or gDNA, and it came from T cells, B-cell-depleted T cells, or PBMCs.

Material: peripheral blood. This receptor was identified in a human donor with COVID-19, enrolled during active disease. The donor label of this sample is uncertain. The V call is TRBV2, the J call TRBJ2-1; 10 bases fit TRBD1. The CDR3 DNA is TGTGCCAGCCAGGGACAGGGGTTCGACAATGAGCAGTTCTTC. It specifies CASQGQGFDNEQFF.